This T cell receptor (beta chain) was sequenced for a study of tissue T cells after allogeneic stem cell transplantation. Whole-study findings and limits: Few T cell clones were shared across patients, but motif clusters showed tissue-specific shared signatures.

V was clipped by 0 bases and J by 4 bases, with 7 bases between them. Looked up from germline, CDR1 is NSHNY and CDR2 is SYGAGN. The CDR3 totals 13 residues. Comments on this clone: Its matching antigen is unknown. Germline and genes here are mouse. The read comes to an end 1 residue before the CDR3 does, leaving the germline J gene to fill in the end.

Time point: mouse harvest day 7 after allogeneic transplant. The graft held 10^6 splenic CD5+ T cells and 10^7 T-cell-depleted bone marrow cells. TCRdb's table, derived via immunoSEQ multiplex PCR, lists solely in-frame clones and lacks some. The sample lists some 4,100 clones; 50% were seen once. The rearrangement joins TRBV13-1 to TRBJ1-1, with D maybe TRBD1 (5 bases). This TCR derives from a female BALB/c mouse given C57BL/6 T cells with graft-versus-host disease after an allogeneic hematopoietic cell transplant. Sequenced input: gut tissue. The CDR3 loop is CASSDGTSTEVFF. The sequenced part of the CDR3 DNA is TGTGCCAGCAGTGATGGGACATCCACAGAAGTCTTC.